Reported below is one T cell receptor beta chain. Its antigen is unidentified. The CDR3 has 15 amino acids. J gave up 4 bases and V 8 bases, and 9 bases lay outside the gene matches. Germline CDR1 is SNHLY and CDR2 is FYNNEI. Alongside a J-beta primer mix, a sample-barcoded 5' primer served in a second PCR lasting roughly 7 to 11 cycles. Unique molecular identifiers of 12 random nucleotides labeled each cDNA. TCRdb called the 5' RACE reads again in MiXCR, with one record for every CDR3 protein. The sample has about 1.8 million distinct CDR3 sequences; approximately 50% are singletons. This sample stems from a study of blood T cells in healthy people across ages. General study points: Per million T cells, the diversity of TCR beta decreased roughly linearly as age advanced.

The sample providers were healthy Caucasian people from Russia, aged roughly 6 to 95. Investigators took approximately 9.4 milliliters of peripheral blood from every donor. The sequence came from a woman between 40 and 50 years old in good health. Source material: blood. This chain uses TRBV2 with TRBJ2-5; 11 nucleotides match TRBD2. CDR3 region: CASQTSGVRGETQYF. CDR3 bases: TGTGCCAGCCAGACTAGCGGGGTGAGAGGAGAGACCCAGTACTTC.